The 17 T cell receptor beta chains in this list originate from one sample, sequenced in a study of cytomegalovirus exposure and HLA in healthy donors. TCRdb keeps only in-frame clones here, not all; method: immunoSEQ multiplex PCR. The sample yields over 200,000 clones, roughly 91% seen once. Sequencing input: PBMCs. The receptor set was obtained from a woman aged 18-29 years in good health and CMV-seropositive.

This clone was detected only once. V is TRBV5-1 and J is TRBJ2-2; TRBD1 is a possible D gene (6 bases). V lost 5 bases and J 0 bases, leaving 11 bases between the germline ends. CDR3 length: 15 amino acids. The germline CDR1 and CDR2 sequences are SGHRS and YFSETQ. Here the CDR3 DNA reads TGCGCCAGCAGACCCGGGACATCGAACACCGGGGAGCTGTTTTTT. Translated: CASRPGTSNTGELFF.

The CDR3 DNA is TGTGCCAGCAGTTTATTCACAGGGCGACAGCCCCAGCATTTT. Its protein is CASSLFTGRQPQHF. This chain joins TRBV28 and TRBJ1-5; D is perhaps TRBD1 (6 bases). Germline assignment: CDR1 MDHEN and CDR2 SYDVKM. The V end lost 1 base, the J end lost 7 bases, and 11 bases lay between the germline ends. This CDR3 spans 14 amino acids.

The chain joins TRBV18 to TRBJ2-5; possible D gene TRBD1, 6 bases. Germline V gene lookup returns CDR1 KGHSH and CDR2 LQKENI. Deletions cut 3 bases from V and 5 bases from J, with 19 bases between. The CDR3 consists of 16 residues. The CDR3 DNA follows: TGTGCCAGCTCACCCGAACCGGGACACCGGAGGGAGACCCAGTACTTC. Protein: CASSPEPGHRRETQYF.

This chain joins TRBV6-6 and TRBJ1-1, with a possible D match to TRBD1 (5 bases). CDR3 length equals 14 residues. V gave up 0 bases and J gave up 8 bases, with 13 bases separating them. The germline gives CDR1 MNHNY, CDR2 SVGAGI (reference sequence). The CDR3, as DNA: TGTGCCAGCAGTTACTCCTTCCGGAGGGGCGAAGCTTTCTTT. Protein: CASSYSFRRGEAFF.

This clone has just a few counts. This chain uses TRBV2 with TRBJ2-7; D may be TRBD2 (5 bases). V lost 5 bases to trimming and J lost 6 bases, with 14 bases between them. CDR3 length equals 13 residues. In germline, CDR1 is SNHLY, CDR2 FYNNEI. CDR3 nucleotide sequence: TGTGCCAGCAGTTCTGATAAAGGGAGCGAGCAGTACTTC. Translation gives CASSSDKGSEQYF.

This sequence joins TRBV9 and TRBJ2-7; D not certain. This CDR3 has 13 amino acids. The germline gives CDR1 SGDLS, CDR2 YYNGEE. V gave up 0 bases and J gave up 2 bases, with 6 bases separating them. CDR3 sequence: CASSVGGPYEQYF. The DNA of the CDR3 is TGTGCCAGCAGCGTAGGAGGTCCCTACGAGCAGTACTTC.

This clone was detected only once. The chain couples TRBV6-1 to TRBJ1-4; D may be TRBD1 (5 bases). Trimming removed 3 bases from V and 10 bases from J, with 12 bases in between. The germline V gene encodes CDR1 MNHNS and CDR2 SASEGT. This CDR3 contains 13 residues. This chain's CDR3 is CASSDRVLRKLFF. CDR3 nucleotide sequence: TGTGCCAGCAGTGACAGGGTACTTCGAAAACTGTTTTTT.

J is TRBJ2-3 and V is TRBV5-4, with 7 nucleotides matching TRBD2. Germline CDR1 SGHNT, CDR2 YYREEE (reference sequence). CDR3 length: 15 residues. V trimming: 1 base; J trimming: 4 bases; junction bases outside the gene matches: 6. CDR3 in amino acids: CASSLWGGIPDTQYF. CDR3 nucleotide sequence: TGTGCCAGCAGCTTGTGGGGGGGGATCCCAGATACGCAGTATTTT.

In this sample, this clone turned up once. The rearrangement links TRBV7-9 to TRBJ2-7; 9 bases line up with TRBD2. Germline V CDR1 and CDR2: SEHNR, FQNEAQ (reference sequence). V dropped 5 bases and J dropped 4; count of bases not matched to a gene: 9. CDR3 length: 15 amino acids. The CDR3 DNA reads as TGTGCCAGCAGCAGCCCGGTTAGCGGGAGTTACGAGCAGTACTTC. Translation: CASSSPVSGSYEQYF.

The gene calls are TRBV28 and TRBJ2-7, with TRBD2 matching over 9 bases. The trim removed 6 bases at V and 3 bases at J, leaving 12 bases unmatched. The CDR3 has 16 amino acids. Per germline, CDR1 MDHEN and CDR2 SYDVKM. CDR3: CASSPPAGGVDYEQYF. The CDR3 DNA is TGTGCCAGCAGCCCCCCTGCGGGAGGGGTGGACTACGAGCAGTACTTC.

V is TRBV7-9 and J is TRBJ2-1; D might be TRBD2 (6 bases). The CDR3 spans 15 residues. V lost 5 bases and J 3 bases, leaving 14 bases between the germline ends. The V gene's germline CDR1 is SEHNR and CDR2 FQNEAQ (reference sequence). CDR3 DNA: TGTGCCAGCAGCCCCGATTGGGGAGGCTACAATGAGCAGTTCTTC. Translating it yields CASSPDWGGYNEQFF.

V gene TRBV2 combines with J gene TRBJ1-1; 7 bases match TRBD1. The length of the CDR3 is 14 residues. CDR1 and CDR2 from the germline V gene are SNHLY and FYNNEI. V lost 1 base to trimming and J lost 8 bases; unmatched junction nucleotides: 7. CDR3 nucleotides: TGTGCCAGCAGTGAAGGAGGGGGCTTCACCGAAGCTTTCTTT. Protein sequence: CASSEGGGFTEAFF.

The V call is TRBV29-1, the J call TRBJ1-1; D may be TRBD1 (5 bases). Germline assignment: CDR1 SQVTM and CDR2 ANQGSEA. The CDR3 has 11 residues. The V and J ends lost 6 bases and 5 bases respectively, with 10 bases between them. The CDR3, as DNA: TGCAGCGTACTAAAGGGGACTGAAGCTTTCTTT. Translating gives CSVLKGTEAFF.

The CDR3 loop reads CAVRDRANTGELFF. The CDR3 DNA reads TGTGCCGTCCGGGACAGGGCAAACACCGGGGAGCTGTTTTTT. This chain uses TRBV10-3 with TRBJ2-2, with 9 bases aligning to TRBD1. There are 14 residues in the CDR3. CDR1 ENHRY and CDR2 SYGVKD come from the germline V gene. The trim removed 11 bases at V and 2 bases at J, leaving 6 bases unmatched.

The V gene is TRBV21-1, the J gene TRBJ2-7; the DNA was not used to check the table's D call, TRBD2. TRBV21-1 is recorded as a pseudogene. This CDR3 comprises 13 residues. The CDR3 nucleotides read TGTGCCAGCAGCCCTCGCGGGGGTTACGAGCAGTACTTC. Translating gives CASSPRGGYEQYF.

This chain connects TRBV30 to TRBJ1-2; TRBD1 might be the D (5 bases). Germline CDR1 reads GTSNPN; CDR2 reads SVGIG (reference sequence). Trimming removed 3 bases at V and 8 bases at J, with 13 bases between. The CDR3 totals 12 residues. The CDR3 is CAWRASGMGYTF. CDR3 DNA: TGTGCCTGGAGAGCATCAGGGATGGGCTACACCTTC.

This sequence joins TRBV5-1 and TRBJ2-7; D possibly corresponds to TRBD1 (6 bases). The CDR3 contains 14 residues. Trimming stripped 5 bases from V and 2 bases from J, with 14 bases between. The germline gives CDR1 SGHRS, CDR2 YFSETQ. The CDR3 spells CASRPGASTYEQYF. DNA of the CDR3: TGCGCCAGCAGGCCAGGGGCATCTACCTACGAGCAGTACTTC.